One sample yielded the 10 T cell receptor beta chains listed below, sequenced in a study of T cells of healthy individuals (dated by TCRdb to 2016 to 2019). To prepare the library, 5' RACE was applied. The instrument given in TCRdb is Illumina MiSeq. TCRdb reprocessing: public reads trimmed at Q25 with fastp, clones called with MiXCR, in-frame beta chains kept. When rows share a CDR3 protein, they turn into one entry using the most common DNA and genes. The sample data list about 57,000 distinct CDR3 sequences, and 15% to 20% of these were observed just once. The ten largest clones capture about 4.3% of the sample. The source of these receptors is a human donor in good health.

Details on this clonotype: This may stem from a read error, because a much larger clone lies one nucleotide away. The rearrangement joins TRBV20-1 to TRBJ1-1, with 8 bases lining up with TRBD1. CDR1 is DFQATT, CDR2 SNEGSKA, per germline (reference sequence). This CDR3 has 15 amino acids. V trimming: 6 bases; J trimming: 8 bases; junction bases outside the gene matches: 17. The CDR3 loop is CSAPRCGQGALEAFF. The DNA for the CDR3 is TGCAGTGCCCCGAGGTGCGGACAGGGCGCCTTGGAAGCTTTCTTT.

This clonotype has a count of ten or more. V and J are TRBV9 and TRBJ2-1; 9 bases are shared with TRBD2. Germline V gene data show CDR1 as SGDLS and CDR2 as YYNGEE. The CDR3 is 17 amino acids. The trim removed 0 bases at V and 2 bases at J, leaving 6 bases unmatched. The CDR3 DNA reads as TGTGCCAGCAGCGTAGCGTCTAGCGGGAACCCCTACAATGAGCAGTTCTTC. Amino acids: CASSVASSGNPYNEQFF.

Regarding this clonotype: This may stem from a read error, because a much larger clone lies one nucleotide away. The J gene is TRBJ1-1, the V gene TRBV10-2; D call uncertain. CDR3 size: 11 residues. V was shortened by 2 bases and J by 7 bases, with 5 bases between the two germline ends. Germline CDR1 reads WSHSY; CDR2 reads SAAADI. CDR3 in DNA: TGCGCCAGCAGTGAGAATGATGAAGCTTTCTTT. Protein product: CASSENDEAFF.

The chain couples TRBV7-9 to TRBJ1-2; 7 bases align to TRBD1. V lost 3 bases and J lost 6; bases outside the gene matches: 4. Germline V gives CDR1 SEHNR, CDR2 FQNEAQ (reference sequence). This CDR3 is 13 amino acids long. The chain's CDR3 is CASSFGTADGYTF. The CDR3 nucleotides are TGTGCCAGCAGCTTTGGGACAGCGGATGGCTACACCTTC.

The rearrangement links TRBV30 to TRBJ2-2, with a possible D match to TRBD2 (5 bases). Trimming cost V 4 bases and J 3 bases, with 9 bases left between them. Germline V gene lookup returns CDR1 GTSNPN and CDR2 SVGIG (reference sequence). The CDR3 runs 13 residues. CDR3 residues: CAWTDFYTGELFF. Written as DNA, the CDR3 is TGTGCCTGGACGGACTTCTACACCGGGGAGCTGTTTTTT.

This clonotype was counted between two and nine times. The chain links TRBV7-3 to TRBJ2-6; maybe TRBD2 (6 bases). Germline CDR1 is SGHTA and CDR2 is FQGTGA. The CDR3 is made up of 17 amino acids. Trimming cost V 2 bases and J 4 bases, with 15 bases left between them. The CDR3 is CASSLLLGGTGANVLTF. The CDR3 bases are TGTGCCAGCAGCTTACTTTTAGGCGGGACCGGGGCCAACGTCCTGACTTTC.

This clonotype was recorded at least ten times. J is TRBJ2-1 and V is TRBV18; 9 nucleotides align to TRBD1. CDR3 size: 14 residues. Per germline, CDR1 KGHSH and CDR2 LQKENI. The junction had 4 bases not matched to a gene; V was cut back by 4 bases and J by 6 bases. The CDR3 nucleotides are TGTGCCAGCTCACTGACAGGGGGGAGCAATGAGCAGTTCTTC. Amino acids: CASSLTGGSNEQFF.

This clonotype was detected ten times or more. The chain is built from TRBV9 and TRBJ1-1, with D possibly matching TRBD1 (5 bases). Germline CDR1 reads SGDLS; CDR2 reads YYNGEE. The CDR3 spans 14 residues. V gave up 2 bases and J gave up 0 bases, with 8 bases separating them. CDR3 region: CASSVGDMNTEAFF. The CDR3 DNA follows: TGTGCCAGCAGCGTGGGGGATATGAACACTGAAGCTTTCTTT.

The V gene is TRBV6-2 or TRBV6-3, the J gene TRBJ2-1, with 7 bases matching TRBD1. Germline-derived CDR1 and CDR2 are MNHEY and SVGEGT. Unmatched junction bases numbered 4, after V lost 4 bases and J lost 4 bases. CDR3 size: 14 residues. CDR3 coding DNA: TGTGCCAGCAGTTTCGGGACAGTTTACAATGAGCAGTTCTTC. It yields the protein CASSFGTVYNEQFF.

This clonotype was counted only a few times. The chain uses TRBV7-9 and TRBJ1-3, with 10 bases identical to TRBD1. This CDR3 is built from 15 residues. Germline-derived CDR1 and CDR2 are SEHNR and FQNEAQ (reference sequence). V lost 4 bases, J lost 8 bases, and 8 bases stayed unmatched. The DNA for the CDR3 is TGTGCCAGCAGCTGGTACCGGGACAGGGGTGACACCATATATTTT. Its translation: CASSWYRDRGDTIYF.